This T cell receptor (beta chain) was sequenced for a study of beta chain features in type 1 diabetes. The entirety of the isolated RNA underwent reverse transcription, so expressed TCRB transcripts were sequenced. Sequenced by immunoSEQ multiplex PCR; TCRdb stores in-frame clones only, minus some. Counted here are 600,000 to 650,000 clones, less than 20% occurring once; the ten biggest clones make up 0.07% to 0.095%. The CDR3 covers 15 residues. CDR1 SNHLY and CDR2 FYNNEI come from the germline V gene. V lost 4 bases and J lost 6; bases outside the gene matches: 8. This clone was seen only a few times. Its antigen remains unidentified. Study conclusions and caveats: Naive, central memory and Treg TCRB repertoires appeared more alike in patients than in healthy donors. For TCRB rearrangement, an influence of HLA type remained unresolved here.

The specimen was naive CD4+ T cells from blood. This TCR derives from a man between 18 and 35 years old in good health. The chain is built from TRBV2 and TRBJ2-2; 7 bases line up with TRBD1. The CDR3 nucleotides are TGTGCCAGCAGTGGCCAGGGGGTTGCGTCCGGGGAGCTGTTTTTT. Its translation: CASSGQGVASGELFF. Combining the CDR3 with reference TRBV2 and TRBJ2-2 gives the whole variable domain EPEVTQTPSHQVTQMGQEVILRCVPISNHLYFYWYRQILGQKVEFLVSFYNNEISEKSEIFDDQFSVERPDGSNFTLKIRSTKLEDSAMYFCASSGQGVASGELFFGEGSRLTVL.